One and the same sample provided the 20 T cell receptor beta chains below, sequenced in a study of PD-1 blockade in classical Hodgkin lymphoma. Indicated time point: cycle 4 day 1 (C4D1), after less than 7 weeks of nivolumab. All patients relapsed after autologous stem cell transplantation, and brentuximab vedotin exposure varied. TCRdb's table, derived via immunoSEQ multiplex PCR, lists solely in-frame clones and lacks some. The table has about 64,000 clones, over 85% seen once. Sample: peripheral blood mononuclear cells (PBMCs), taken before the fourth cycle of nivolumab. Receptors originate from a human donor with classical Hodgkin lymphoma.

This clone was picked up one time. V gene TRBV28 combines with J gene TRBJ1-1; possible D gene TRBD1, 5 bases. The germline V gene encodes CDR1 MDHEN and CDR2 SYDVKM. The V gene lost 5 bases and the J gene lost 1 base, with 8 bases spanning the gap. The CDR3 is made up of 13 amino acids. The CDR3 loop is CASSATANTEAFF. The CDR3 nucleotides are TGTGCCAGCAGTGCGACAGCGAACACTGAAGCTTTCTTT.

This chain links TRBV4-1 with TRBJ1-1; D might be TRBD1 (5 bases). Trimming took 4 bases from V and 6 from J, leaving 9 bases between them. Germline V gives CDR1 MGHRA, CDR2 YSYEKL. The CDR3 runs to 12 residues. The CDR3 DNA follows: TGCGCCAGCAGCCCCCAGGGCTCTGAAGCTTTCTTT. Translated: CASSPQGSEAFF.

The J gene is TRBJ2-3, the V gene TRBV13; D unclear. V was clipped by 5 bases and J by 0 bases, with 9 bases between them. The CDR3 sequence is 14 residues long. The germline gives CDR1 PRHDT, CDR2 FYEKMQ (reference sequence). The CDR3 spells CASSIRFSTDTQYF. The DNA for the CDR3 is TGTGCCAGCAGCATAAGATTTAGCACAGATACGCAGTATTTT.

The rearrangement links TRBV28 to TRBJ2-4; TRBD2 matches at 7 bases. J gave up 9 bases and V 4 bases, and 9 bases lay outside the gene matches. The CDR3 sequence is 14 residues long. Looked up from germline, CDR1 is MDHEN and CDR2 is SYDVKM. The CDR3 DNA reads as TGTGCCAGCAGTTCCCCGGGGCGGGGGACCATTCAGTACTTC. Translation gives CASSSPGRGTIQYF.

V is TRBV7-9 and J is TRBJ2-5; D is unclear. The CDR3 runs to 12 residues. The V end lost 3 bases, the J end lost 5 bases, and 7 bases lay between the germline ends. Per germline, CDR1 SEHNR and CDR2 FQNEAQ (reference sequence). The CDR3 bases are TGTGCCAGCAGCTTGGGCCGGGAGACCCAGTACTTC. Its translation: CASSLGRETQYF.

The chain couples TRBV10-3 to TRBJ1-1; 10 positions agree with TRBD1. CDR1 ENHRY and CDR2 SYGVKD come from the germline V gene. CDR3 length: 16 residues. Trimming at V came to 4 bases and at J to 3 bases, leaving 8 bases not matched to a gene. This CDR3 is CAISGGQGQWYTEAFF. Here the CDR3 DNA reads TGTGCCATCAGTGGGGGACAGGGGCAGTGGTACACTGAAGCTTTCTTT.

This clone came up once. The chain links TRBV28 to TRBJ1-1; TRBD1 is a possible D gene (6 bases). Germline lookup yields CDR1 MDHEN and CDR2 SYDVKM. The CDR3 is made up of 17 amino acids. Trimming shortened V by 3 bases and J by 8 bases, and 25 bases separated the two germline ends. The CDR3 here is CASSLGAASGRRIEAFF. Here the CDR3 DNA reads TGTGCCAGCAGTTTGGGGGCAGCTTCCGGACGCCGAATAGAAGCTTTCTTT.

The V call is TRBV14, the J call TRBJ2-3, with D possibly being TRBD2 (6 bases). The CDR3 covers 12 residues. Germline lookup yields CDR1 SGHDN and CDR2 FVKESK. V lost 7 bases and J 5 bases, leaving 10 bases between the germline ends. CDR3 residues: CASTGGGDTQYF. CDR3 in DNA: TGTGCCAGCACCGGGGGAGGAGATACGCAGTATTTT.

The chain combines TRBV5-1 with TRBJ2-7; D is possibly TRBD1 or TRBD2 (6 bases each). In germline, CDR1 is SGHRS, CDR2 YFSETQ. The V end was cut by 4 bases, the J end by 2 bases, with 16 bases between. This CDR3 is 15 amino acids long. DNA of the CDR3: TGCGCCAGCAGCGATACAGGGACGGGGGCCTACGAGCAGTACTTC. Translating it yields CASSDTGTGAYEQYF.

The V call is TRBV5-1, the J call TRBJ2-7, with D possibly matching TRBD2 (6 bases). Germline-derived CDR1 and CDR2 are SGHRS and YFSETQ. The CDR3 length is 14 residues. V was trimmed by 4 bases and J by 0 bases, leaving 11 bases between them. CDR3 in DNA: TGCGCCAGCAGCCCGGGAGACTTCTCCTACGAGCAGTACTTC. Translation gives CASSPGDFSYEQYF.

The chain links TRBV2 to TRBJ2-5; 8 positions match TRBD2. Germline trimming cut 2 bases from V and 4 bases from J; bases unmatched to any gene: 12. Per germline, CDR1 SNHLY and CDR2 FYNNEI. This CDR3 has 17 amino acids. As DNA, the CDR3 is TGTGCCAGCAGTGAACTGGTAGCGGGATTAGGGGTAGAGACCCAGTACTTC. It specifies CASSELVAGLGVETQYF.

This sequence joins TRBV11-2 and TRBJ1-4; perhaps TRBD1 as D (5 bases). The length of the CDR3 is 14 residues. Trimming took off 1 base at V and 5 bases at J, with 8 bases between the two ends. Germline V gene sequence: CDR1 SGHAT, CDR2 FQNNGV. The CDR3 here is CASSLARGNEKLFF. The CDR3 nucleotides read TGTGCCAGCAGCTTAGCTCGGGGGAATGAAAAACTGTTTTTT.

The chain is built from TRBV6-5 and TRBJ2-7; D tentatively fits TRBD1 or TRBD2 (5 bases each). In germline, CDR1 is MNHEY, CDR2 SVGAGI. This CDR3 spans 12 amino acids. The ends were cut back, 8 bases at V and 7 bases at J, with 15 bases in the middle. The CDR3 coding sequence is TGTGCCAGCGGGACGGTGATACGAGAGCAGTACTTC. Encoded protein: CASGTVIREQYF.

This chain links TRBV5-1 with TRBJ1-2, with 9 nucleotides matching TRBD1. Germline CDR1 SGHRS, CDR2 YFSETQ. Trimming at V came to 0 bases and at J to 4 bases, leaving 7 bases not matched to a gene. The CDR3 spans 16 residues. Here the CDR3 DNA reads TGCGCCAGCAGCTTGGTATGGGGACAGGGTCTCTATGGCTACACCTTC. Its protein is CASSLVWGQGLYGYTF.

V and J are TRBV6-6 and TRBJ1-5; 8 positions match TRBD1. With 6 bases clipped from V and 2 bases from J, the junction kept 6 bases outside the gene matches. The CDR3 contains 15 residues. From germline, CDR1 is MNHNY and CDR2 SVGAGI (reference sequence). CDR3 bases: TGTGCCAGCAGCCCCGGACAGGGAGGCAATCAGCCCCAGCATTTT. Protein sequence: CASSPGQGGNQPQHF.

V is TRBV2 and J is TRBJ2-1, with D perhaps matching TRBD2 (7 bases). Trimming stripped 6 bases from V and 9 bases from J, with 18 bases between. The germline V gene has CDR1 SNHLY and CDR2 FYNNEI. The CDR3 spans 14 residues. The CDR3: CASSSGAGAVEQFF. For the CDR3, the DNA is TGTGCCAGCAGCAGTGGGGCGGGGGCGGTTGAGCAGTTCTTC.

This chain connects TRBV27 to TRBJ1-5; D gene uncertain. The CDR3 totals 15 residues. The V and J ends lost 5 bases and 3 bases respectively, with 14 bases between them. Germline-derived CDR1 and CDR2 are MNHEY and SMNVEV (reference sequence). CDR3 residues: CASSPYPGLNQPQHF. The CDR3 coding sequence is TGTGCCAGCAGTCCGTACCCAGGTCTCAATCAGCCCCAGCATTTT.

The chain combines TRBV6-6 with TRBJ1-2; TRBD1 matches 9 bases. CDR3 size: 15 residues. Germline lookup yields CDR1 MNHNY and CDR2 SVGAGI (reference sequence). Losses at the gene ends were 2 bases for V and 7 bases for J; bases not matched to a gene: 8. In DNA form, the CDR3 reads TGTGCCAGCAGTTACGATCGGACAGGGGCTGCTGGCTACACCTTC. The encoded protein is CASSYDRTGAAGYTF.

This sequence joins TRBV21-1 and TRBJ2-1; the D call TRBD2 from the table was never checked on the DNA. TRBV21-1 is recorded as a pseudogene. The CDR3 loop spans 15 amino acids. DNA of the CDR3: TGTGCCAGCAGCAAAGTTGGCGGGAGGTACAATGAGCAGTTCTTC. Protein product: CASSKVGGRYNEQFF.

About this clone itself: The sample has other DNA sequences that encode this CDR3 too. The CDR3 is CASSPRHEQYF. The CDR3 DNA is TGTGCCAGCAGTCCCCGACATGAGCAGTACTTC. The chain uses TRBV28 and TRBJ2-7; D is ambiguous. This CDR3 is built from 11 residues. The ends were cut back, 5 bases at V and 7 bases at J, with 9 bases in the middle. Germline V gives CDR1 MDHEN, CDR2 SYDVKM.